The clone carrying this TCR beta chain has only a few counts. Antigen: not known. The sample is drawn from a study of T-cell memory formation after mild COVID-19. From the 5' RACE reads, TCRdb called clonotypes with MiXCR, one entry per CDR3 protein. Of under 300,000 distinct CDR3 sequences listed, about a sixth were seen once; the top ten hold approximately 3.4%. This CDR3 contains 13 residues. V shed 5 bases and J shed 6 bases, with 13 bases lying between them. The germline V gene has CDR1 MNHEY and CDR2 SVGAGI. General study results and limits: Proof of SARS-CoV-2 specificity was absent for the second-wave clones that crested on day 37. Mainly CM and EM harbored the contracting CD4+ clones; mainly EMRA harbored the CD8+ ones. Later expanders leaned CD4+, whereas day 15 to 85 contracting clones were balanced CD4/CD8.

This clonotype was obtained from a man aged 18 to 29 who had mild COVID-19 (a few samples of this study predate the infection). Cell type and time point are not known. Sequences were obtained from PBMCs or a T cell subset sorted from them (not recorded which). V gene TRBV6-5 combines with J gene TRBJ1-1; TRBD1 might be the D (5 bases). This chain's CDR3 is CASSADSGAEAFF. The CDR3 region has the DNA TGTGCCAGCAGTGCCGACAGCGGGGCTGAAGCTTTCTTT.